Presented here are 10 T cell receptor beta chains from one specimen sequenced in a study of T cell repertoires in ileal Crohn's disease. The time point is: neoterminal ileum biopsy at postoperative endoscopy, about 6 months after surgery. Assay used: immunoSEQ multiplex PCR; TCRdb lists only in-frame clones, some missing. This table holds a few thousand clones, roughly 66% found once. Sequenced material: ileal tissue. The origin of the receptors is an adult with Crohn's disease.

The V and J genes are TRBV2 and TRBJ1-3; 10 bases align to TRBD1. The junction had 8 bases not matched to a gene; V was cut back by 5 bases and J by 4 bases. Germline V gene data show CDR1 as SNHLY and CDR2 as FYNNEI. The CDR3 totals 16 residues. CDR3 nucleotides: TGTGCCAGCAGTCCAAGGGGACAGGGGAACGGAAACACCATATATTTT. Its protein product is CASSPRGQGNGNTIYF.

The V and J genes are TRBV27 and TRBJ1-5; D possibly corresponds to TRBD1 (5 bases). V lost 2 bases, J lost 6 bases, and 17 bases lay in between. This CDR3 has 16 amino acids. The V gene's germline CDR1 is MNHEY and CDR2 SMNVEV (reference sequence). The CDR3 protein is CASSLVAREKLQPQHF. CDR3 nucleotides: TGTGCCAGCAGTTTAGTGGCCAGGGAAAAACTTCAGCCCCAGCATTTT.

The gene calls are TRBV27 and TRBJ2-1, with 8 positions matching TRBD2. CDR1 is MNHEY and CDR2 is SMNVEV in the germline V gene (reference sequence). The J segment lost 8 bases and the V segment lost 5 bases, leaving 11 bases of the junction unmatched. The CDR3 consists of 15 residues. This chain's CDR3 is CASSVTSAYGYEQFF. The CDR3 nucleotides are TGTGCCAGCAGTGTGACTAGCGCCTATGGGTATGAGCAGTTCTTC.

This clone appeared a few times. The V and J genes are TRBV11-3 and TRBJ1-1; D may be TRBD1 (5 bases). V was clipped by 7 bases and J by 0 bases, with 9 bases between them. The germline V gene encodes CDR1 SGHNT and CDR2 YENEEA. The CDR3 is made up of 13 amino acids. The CDR3 loop is CASTGRVNTEAFF. The CDR3 DNA sequence: TGTGCCAGCACCGGCAGGGTGAACACTGAAGCTTTCTTT.

The chain employs TRBV19 and TRBJ2-3; 7 bases agree with TRBD2. J lost 8 bases, V lost 9 bases, and 14 bases had no gene match. This CDR3 region has 14 residues. In germline, CDR1 is LNHDA, CDR2 SQIVND (reference sequence). CDR3 nucleotide sequence: TGTGCCAGCTTGACGGCGGGGGAACCCCCTACGCAGTATTTT. It translates to CASLTAGEPPTQYF.

The V call is TRBV4-3, the J call TRBJ2-4; 7 nucleotides line up with TRBD2. V dropped 0 bases and J dropped 9; count of bases not matched to a gene: 8. The germline CDR1 and CDR2 sequences are LGHNA and YSLEER. The CDR3 loop spans 15 amino acids. CDR3 region: CASSQELGREGIQYF. The CDR3 nucleotides read TGCGCCAGCAGCCAAGAACTGGGCAGGGAGGGCATTCAGTACTTC.

This clone has only one observation. The chain has TRBV4-1 and TRBJ2-7, with 7 bases matching TRBD2. Germline-derived CDR1 and CDR2 are MGHRA and YSYEKL. With 1 base clipped from V and 4 bases from J, the junction kept 19 bases outside the gene matches. The CDR3 covers 19 residues. The DNA for the CDR3 is TGCGCCAGCAGCCAAGTCTTCTCTACAGGACCAAAGGGAGGGTACGAGCAGTACGTC. Protein product: CASSQVFSTGPKGGYEQYV.

This chain connects TRBV11-2 to TRBJ1-6, with no clear D. Germline assignment: CDR1 SGHAT and CDR2 FQNNGV. The CDR3 runs 13 residues. The ends were cut back, 7 bases at V and 6 bases at J, with 10 bases in the middle. CDR3 bases: TGTGCCAGCACCCTAGGGAGTAATTCACCCCTCCACTTT. Its translation is CASTLGSNSPLHF.

This chain connects TRBV14 to TRBJ1-2, with TRBD1 matching 7 bases. V lost 0 bases, J lost 8 bases, and 15 bases stayed unmatched. Germline V gene lookup returns CDR1 SGHDN and CDR2 FVKESK. There are 17 residues in the CDR3. The CDR3 DNA follows: TGTGCCAGCAGCCAAGATTCCGTGACAGGGAGATACATCGGCTACACCTTC. This translates into CASSQDSVTGRYIGYTF.

V gene TRBV2 combines with J gene TRBJ2-2; weak D call: TRBD1 (5 bases). Germline V lookup: CDR1 SNHLY, CDR2 FYNNEI. The CDR3 spans 12 residues. V shed 7 bases and J shed 6 bases, with 9 bases lying between them. The CDR3 coding sequence is TGTGCCAGCAAAGGGGTCCCCGGGGAGCTGTTTTTT. Translation gives CASKGVPGELFF.